This TCR beta chain was identified during a study of long-term antiretroviral therapy in people with HIV. Study-wide results and limits: No data on ART adherence, viral resistance or therapy changes. ART preceded a rise in diversity that nonetheless stayed lower than in transplant donor controls.

With survey level as its setting, the immunoSEQ assay was v3.0. Data came from immunoSEQ multiplex PCR; TCRdb stores just in-frame clones and leaves some out. The sample lists tens of thousands of clones; 80% to 90% were seen once. Concerning this clone: Its antigen is undetermined.

With 3 bases removed from V and 4 bases from J, the gap between germline ends came to 10 bases. This CDR3 comprises 14 residues. Germline lookup yields CDR1 LNHDA and CDR2 SQIVND (reference sequence). The source of this sequence is a man aged 50 to 60 with HIV. The sample was unsorted PBMCs, taken 3.2 years before starting antiretroviral therapy. J is TRBJ1-5 and V is TRBV19; D remains ambiguous. CDR3: CASSIVEHNQPQHF. The CDR3 DNA is TGTGCCAGTAGTATTGTGGAACATAATCAGCCCCAGCATTTT.